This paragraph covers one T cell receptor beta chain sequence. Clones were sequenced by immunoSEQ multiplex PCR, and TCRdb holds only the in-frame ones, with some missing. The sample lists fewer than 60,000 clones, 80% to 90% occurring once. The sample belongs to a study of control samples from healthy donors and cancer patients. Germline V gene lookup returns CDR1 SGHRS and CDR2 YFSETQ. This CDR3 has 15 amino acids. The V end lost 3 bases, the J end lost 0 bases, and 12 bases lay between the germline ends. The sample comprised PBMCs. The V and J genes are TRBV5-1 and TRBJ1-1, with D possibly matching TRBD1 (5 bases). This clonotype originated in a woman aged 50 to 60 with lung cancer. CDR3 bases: TGCGCCAGCAGCTGGGGGGAGTCCATGAACACTGAAGCTTTCTTT. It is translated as CASSWGESMNTEAFF.